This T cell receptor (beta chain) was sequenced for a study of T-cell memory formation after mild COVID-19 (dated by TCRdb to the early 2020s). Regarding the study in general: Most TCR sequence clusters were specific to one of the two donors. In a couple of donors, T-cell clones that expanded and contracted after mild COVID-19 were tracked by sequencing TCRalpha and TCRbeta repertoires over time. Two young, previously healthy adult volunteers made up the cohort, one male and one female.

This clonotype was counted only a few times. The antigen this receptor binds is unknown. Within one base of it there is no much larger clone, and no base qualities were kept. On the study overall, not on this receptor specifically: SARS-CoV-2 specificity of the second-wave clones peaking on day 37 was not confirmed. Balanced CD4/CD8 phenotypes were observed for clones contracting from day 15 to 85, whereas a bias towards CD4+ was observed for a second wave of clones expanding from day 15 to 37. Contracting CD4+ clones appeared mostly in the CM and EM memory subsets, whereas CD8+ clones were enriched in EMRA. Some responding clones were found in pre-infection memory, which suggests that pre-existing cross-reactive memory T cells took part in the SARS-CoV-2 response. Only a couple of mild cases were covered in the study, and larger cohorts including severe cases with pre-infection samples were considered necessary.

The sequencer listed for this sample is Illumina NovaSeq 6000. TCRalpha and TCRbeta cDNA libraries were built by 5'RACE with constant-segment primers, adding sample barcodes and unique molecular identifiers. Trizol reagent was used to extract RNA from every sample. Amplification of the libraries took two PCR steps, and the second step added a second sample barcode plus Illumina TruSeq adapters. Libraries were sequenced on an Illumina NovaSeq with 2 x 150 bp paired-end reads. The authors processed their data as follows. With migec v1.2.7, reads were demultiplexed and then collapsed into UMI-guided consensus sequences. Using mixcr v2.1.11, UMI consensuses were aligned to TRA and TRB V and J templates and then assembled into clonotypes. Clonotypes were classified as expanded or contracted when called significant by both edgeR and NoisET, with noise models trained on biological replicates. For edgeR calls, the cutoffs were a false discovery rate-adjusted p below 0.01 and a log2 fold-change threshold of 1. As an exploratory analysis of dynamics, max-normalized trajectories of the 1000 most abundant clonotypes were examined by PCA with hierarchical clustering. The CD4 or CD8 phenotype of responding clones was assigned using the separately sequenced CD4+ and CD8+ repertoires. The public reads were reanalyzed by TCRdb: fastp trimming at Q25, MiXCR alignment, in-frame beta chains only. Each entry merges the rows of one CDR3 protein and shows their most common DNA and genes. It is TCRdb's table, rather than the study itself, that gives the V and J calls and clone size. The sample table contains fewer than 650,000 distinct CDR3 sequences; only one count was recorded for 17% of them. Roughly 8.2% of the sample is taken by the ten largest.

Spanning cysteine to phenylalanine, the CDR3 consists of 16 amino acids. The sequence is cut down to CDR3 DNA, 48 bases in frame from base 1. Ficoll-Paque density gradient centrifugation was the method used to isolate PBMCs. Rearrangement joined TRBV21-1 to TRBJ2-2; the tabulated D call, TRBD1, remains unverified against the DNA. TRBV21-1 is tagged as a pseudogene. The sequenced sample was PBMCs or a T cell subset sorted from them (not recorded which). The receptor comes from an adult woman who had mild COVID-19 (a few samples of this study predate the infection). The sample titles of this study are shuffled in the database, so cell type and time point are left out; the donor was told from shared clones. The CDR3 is CASSSGWGANTGELFF. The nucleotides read TGTGCCAGCAGCTCAGGGTGGGGCGCGAACACCGGGGAGCTGTTTTTT.